This TCR beta chain was captured by sequencing in a study of blood T cell repertoires in COVID-19. Germline assignment: CDR1 SGHRS and CDR2 YFSETQ. This CDR3 is built from 15 residues. Losses at the gene ends were 0 bases for V and 2 bases for J; bases not matched to a gene: 2. The sample holds one count of this clone. Produced via immunoSEQ multiplex PCR; TCRdb's table is partial and in-frame only. The repertoire has a few hundred thousand clones, approximately 84% of them found once; the top ten carry 2.9%. The sequence was collected from a middle-aged man who had recovered from COVID-19. The sequenced sample consisted of peripheral blood. The rearrangement uses TRBV5-1 and TRBJ2-1, with 7 bases that match TRBD1. CDR3 bases: TGCGCCAGCAGCTTGGGACAGGGTCCCTACAATGAGCAGTTCTTC. Its translation: CASSLGQGPYNEQFF. The full variable domain, with the rest looked up from reference TRBV5-1 and TRBJ2-1, is KAGVTQTPRYLIKTRGQQVTLSCSPISGHRSVSWYQQTPGQGLQFLFEYFSETQRNKGNFPGRFSGRQFSNSRSEMNVSTLELGDSALYLCASSLGQGPYNEQFFGPGTRLTVL.